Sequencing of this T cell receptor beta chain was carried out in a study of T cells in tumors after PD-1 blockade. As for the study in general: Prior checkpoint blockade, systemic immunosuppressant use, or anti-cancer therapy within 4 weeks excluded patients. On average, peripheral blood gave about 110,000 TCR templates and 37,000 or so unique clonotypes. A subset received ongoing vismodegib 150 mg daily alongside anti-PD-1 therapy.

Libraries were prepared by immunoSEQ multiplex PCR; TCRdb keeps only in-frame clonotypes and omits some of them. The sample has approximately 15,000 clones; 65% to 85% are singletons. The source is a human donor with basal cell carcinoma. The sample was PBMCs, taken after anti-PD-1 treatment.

The CDR3 is CASSQRRKGGYTF. The CDR3 nucleotides read TGTGCCAGCAGCCAGCGCCGAAAGGGGGGCTACACCTTC. J is TRBJ1-2 and V is TRBV3-1 (or the pseudogene TRBV3-2), with D perhaps TRBD1 (5 bases). CDR1 and CDR2 (germline): LGHDT, YNNKEL (reference sequence). Deletions cut 3 bases from V and 8 bases from J, with 13 bases between. The CDR3 runs to 13 residues.